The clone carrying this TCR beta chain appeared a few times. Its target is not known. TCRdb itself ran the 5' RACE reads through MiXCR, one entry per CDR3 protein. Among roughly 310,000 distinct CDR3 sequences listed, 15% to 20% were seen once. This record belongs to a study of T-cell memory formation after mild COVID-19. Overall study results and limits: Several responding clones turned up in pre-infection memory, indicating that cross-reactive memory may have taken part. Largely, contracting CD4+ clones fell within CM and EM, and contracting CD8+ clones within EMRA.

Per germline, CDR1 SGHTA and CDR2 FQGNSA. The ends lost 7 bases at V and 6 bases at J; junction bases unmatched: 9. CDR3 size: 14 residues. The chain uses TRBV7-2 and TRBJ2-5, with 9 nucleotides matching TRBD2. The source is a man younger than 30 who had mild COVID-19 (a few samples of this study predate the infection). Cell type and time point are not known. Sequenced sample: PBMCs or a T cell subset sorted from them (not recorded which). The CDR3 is CASTYGRGGQTQYF. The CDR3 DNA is TGTGCCAGCACCTATGGGCGGGGGGGCCAGACCCAGTACTTC.